The 30 T cell receptor beta chains given below trace back to one sample, sequenced in a study of beta chain features in type 1 diabetes. No cognate antigen is known for these TCRs. Overall study findings and caveats: TCRB CDR3 length was moderately but significantly reduced in all four CD4+ subsets of Type 1 diabetes patients.

Sequencing targeted expressed TCRB transcripts, as all isolated RNA had been reverse transcribed. Only in-frame clones appear in the TCRdb table, and some are missing; sequencing was by immunoSEQ multiplex PCR. The data hold about 180,000 clones, with around 8% observed a single time. The sample comprised central memory CD4+ T cells from blood. The receptors were sampled from a woman aged 40 to 50 with type 1 diabetes.

This clone was observed a few times. The gene calls are TRBV27 and TRBJ1-6; 10 nucleotides align to TRBD1. V dropped 6 bases and J dropped 6; count of bases not matched to a gene: 8. Germline values: CDR1 MNHEY, CDR2 SMNVEV (reference sequence). The CDR3 is 16 amino acids. The CDR3 nucleotides read TGTGCCAGCAGGCCGCTGACAGGGGGCCGTAATTCACCCCTCCACTTT. This gives the protein CASRPLTGGRNSPLHF.

This clone came up a few times. The J gene is TRBJ2-5, the V gene TRBV7-2; 11 bases align to TRBD1. The CDR3 totals 15 residues. Germline V lookup: CDR1 SGHTA, CDR2 FQGNSA. V was clipped by 5 bases and J by 5 bases; unmatched bases: 7. The CDR3 here is CASSQGQGGWETQYF. The CDR3 nucleotides read TGTGCCAGCAGCCAGGGACAGGGGGGGTGGGAGACCCAGTACTTC.

This clone was detected only a few times. The rearrangement links TRBV6-1 to TRBJ2-7, with TRBD1 matching 7 bases. J lost 4 bases, V lost 7 bases, and 4 bases had no gene match. This CDR3 contains 12 residues. Germline CDR1 reads MNHNS; CDR2 reads SASEGT. The CDR3 nucleotides are TGTGCCAGCACCCCGACAGGGTACGAGCAGTACTTC. This gives the protein CASTPTGYEQYF.

V usage is TRBV13 and J usage is TRBJ2-1; D unresolved. V lost 3 bases, J lost 0 bases, and 9 bases lay in between. The V gene's germline CDR1 is PRHDT and CDR2 FYEKMQ (reference sequence). The length of the CDR3 is 15 residues. The CDR3 coding sequence is TGTGCCAGCAGCTTTGTGCGGTCCTCCTACAATGAGCAGTTCTTC. Amino acid sequence: CASSFVRSSYNEQFF.

This clone was detected many times. The V and J genes are TRBV18 and TRBJ1-3, with D unclear. Germline-derived CDR1 and CDR2 are KGHSH and LQKENI. Between the trimmed V and J ends, which lost 5 bases and 0 bases, there was a span of 14 bases. There are 16 residues in the CDR3. The CDR3 DNA is TGTGCCAGCTCATTAGGAGTCCCCGACTCTGGAAACACCATATATTTT. Translated, it gives CASSLGVPDSGNTIYF. Together with reference TRBV18 and TRBJ1-3, the CDR3 gives the full variable domain: NAGVMQNPRHLVRRRGQEARLRCSPMKGHSHVYWYRQLPEEGLKFMVYLQKENIIDESGMPKERFSAEFPKEGPSILRIQQVVRGDSAAYFCASSLGVPDSGNTIYFGEGSWLTVV.

This clone has only a few counts. This chain joins TRBV10-3 and TRBJ2-3; TRBD1 matches at 7 bases. V lost 11 bases and J lost 2; bases outside the gene matches: 7. In germline, CDR1 is ENHRY, CDR2 SYGVKD. This CDR3 contains 13 residues. The CDR3 DNA reads TGTGCCGTCCGGGACAGTGTCACAGATACGCAGTATTTT. This sequence encodes CAVRDSVTDTQYF.

This chain connects TRBV4-1 to TRBJ1-5, with TRBD1 as a possible D gene (5 bases). CDR3 length: 14 residues. Germline values: CDR1 MGHRA, CDR2 YSYEKL. Trimming left V 4 bases short and J 5 bases short, with 12 bases between. The CDR3 DNA follows: TGCGCCAGCAGCCGAGATAAAGGGGATCAGCCCCAGCATTTT. Its translation is CASSRDKGDQPQHF.

DNA for the CDR3: TGTGCCAGCAGCTCCGGAATGCGGGCTGGATCCTACAATGAGCAGTTCTTC. Amino acid sequence: CASSSGMRAGSYNEQFF. The V gene is TRBV7-9, the J gene TRBJ2-1; D perhaps matches TRBD2 (5 bases). Trimming shortened V by 4 bases and J by 1 base, and 17 bases separated the two germline ends. The germline V gene has CDR1 SEHNR and CDR2 FQNEAQ (reference sequence). This CDR3 spans 17 amino acids.

The V call is TRBV28, the J call TRBJ2-3, with a weak D call TRBD1 (6 bases). The germline V gene encodes CDR1 MDHEN and CDR2 SYDVKM. The CDR3 consists of 12 residues. The V and J ends lost 2 bases and 11 bases respectively, with 11 bases between them. The CDR3 region is CASSLRQVEQYF. In nucleotides, the CDR3 is TGTGCCAGCAGTTTACGACAGGTTGAGCAGTATTTT.

The CDR3 protein is CASSLLANTGELFF. The CDR3, as DNA: TGTGCCAGCAGCTTGCTAGCGAACACCGGGGAGCTGTTTTTT. This chain joins TRBV11-3 and TRBJ2-2, with D hard to call. V was shortened by 3 bases and J by 0 bases, with 5 bases between the two germline ends. The CDR3 extends over 14 amino acids. CDR1 and CDR2 from the germline V gene are SGHNT and YENEEA.

The sample holds a few counts of this clone. The chain joins TRBV4-1 to TRBJ1-2; D is unresolved. V gave up 4 bases and J gave up 5 bases, with 14 bases separating them. The CDR3 extends over 14 amino acids. The germline V gene has CDR1 MGHRA and CDR2 YSYEKL. CDR3 nucleotide sequence: TGCGCCAGCAGCCCGATGACGGGTGGTTATGGCTACACCTTC. Translated, it gives CASSPMTGGYGYTF.

The V and J genes are TRBV29-1 and TRBJ2-5; TRBD2 might be the D (5 bases). The CDR3 runs 12 residues. Germline V gives CDR1 SQVTM, CDR2 ANQGSEA. The V and J ends lost 0 bases and 13 bases respectively, with 15 bases between them. Written as DNA, the CDR3 is TGCAGCGTTGAAGATCTAAGGAGGCGGCCGTACTTC. Translated: CSVEDLRRRPYF.

This clone turned up a few times. The V call is TRBV28, the J call TRBJ2-7; D might be TRBD2 (6 bases). The CDR3 totals 12 residues. The V end was cut by 6 bases, the J end by 3 bases, with 9 bases between. Germline V CDR1 and CDR2: MDHEN, SYDVKM. CDR3 nucleotide sequence: TGTGCCAGCAGCCCGACTAGCTACGAGCAGTACTTC. Its translation: CASSPTSYEQYF.

This clone was picked up a small number of times. V gene TRBV29-1 combines with J gene TRBJ2-7, with a possible D match to TRBD2 (5 bases). The CDR3 extends over 14 amino acids. CDR1 is SQVTM and CDR2 is ANQGSEA in the germline V gene. V lost 4 bases and J 3 bases, leaving 16 bases between the germline ends. The CDR3 sequence is CSVGLRTGSYEQYF. For the CDR3, the DNA is TGCAGCGTTGGACTTCGGACGGGAAGCTACGAGCAGTACTTC.

This clone appeared a few times. The chain uses TRBV7-9 and TRBJ2-3; D is ambiguous. The CDR3 has 13 amino acids. Looked up from germline, CDR1 is SEHNR and CDR2 is FQNEAQ (reference sequence). The V and J ends lost 3 bases and 8 bases respectively, with 12 bases between them. CDR3 region: CASSFSQAGTQYF. The CDR3 bases are TGTGCCAGCAGCTTCTCCCAAGCCGGTACGCAGTATTTT.

In its sample, this clone was seen a few times. The chain is built from TRBV29-1 and TRBJ2-4; 7 nucleotides match TRBD2. Germline V gene lookup returns CDR1 SQVTM and CDR2 ANQGSEA. There are 16 residues in the CDR3. J gave up 4 bases and V 4 bases, and 13 bases lay outside the gene matches. The CDR3 loop is CSVVSVSGLLKNIQYF. CDR3 DNA: TGCAGCGTTGTTTCGGTTAGCGGGCTATTGAAAAACATTCAGTACTTC.

This clone was seen a handful of times. The chain is built from TRBV11-1 and TRBJ2-7; weak D call: TRBD1 (5 bases). V was shortened by 5 bases and J by 2 bases, with 13 bases between the two germline ends. The CDR3 has 14 amino acids. Germline V gene data show CDR1 as SGHAT and CDR2 as FQDESV (reference sequence). The CDR3 region has the DNA TGTGCCAGCAGCAGGCAACAGGCGACCTACGAGCAGTACTTC. As protein: CASSRQQATYEQYF.

This clone was seen more than once but under ten times. The chain is built from TRBV2 and TRBJ1-1; 9 positions agree with TRBD1. The germline CDR1 and CDR2 sequences are SNHLY and FYNNEI. The length of the CDR3 is 16 residues. V dropped 9 bases and J dropped 1; count of bases not matched to a gene: 12. The CDR3 coding sequence is TGTGCCAGGGGGGCCAAAGGACAGGGGACGAACACTGAAGCTTTCTTT. This codes for CARGAKGQGTNTEAFF.

This clone was observed many times. This sequence joins TRBV18 and TRBJ1-1; a weak D match, TRBD1 (5 bases). The V and J ends lost 6 bases and 0 bases respectively, with 8 bases between them. This CDR3 is built from 13 residues. Germline V gene lookup returns CDR1 KGHSH and CDR2 LQKENI. The CDR3: CASSGRLNTEAFF. DNA for the CDR3: TGTGCCAGCTCGGGGCGGTTGAACACTGAAGCTTTCTTT.

The chain couples TRBV10-3 to TRBJ2-1; 7 nucleotides match TRBD1. Germline lookup yields CDR1 ENHRY and CDR2 SYGVKD. The CDR3 has 14 residues. J gave up 5 bases and V 10 bases, and 11 bases lay outside the gene matches. CDR3 sequence reads: CATCVGQSNNEQFF. DNA of the CDR3: TGTGCCACATGCGTGGGACAGTCCAACAATGAGCAGTTCTTC.

A note on this clone: Other DNA sequences in the sample encode the same CDR3. The genes are TRBV7-2 and TRBJ1-1, with D perhaps TRBD1 (5 bases). Germline V gives CDR1 SGHTA, CDR2 FQGNSA. Trimming took 5 bases from V and 4 from J, leaving 8 bases between them. The CDR3 sequence is 12 residues long. CDR3 protein: CASSLDSTEAFF. In DNA, the CDR3 is TGTGCCAGCAGCCTTGACAGCACTGAAGCTTTCTTT.

This chain uses TRBV10-3 with TRBJ1-3, with 9 bases fitting TRBD1. J gave up 3 bases and V 5 bases, and 5 bases lay outside the gene matches. The germline CDR1 and CDR2 sequences are ENHRY and SYGVKD. CDR3 size: 15 residues. CDR3 region: CAISPQGARGNTIYF. Here the CDR3 DNA reads TGTGCCATCAGTCCACAGGGGGCTCGTGGAAACACCATATATTTT.

The gene calls are TRBV6-1 and TRBJ2-5, with TRBD1 matching 7 bases. The germline gives CDR1 MNHNS, CDR2 SASEGT. The V gene end was trimmed by 7 bases and the J gene end by 2 bases; junction bases not matched to a gene: 7. The CDR3 is 14 amino acids. This chain's CDR3 is CASNKLTGQETQYF. The CDR3 DNA reads as TGTGCCAGCAATAAGCTGACAGGGCAAGAGACCCAGTACTTC.

This clone was seen ten or more times. This chain uses TRBV23-1 with TRBJ1-1; TRBD1 is a possible D gene (6 bases). TRBV23-1 is an open reading frame, and its role is uncertain. The CDR3 consists of 13 residues. Deletions cut 10 bases from V and 3 bases from J, with 15 bases between. In DNA, the CDR3 is TGCGCCACCCCCCCGGGACATTACACTGAAGCTTTCTTT. It translates to CATPPGHYTEAFF.

The chain combines TRBV7-2 with TRBJ2-3; 12 positions agree with TRBD1. Looked up from germline, CDR1 is SGHTA and CDR2 is FQGNSA. With V trimmed by 4 bases and J by 7 bases, 12 bases remained unmatched. The CDR3 extends over 17 amino acids. The CDR3 nucleotides are TGTGCCAGCAGCTACACACCGGGACAGGGGGCTCGGAATACGCAGTATTTT. It yields the protein CASSYTPGQGARNTQYF. Complete variable domain (other parts from reference TRBV7-2 and TRBJ2-3): GAGVSQSPSNKVTEKGKDVELRCDPISGHTALYWYRQSLGQGLEFLIYFQGNSAPDKSGLPSDRFSAERTGGSVSTLTIQRTQQEDSAVYLCASSYTPGQGARNTQYFGPGTRLTVL.

The chain couples TRBV6-5 to TRBJ1-1; D unresolved. Germline V gene sequence: CDR1 MNHEY, CDR2 SVGAGI. The length of the CDR3 is 15 residues. The V end was cut by 4 bases, the J end by 0 bases, with 12 bases between. The CDR3 DNA sequence: TGTGCCAGCAGTTCACACGGGAGGGTGAACACTGAAGCTTTCTTT. Amino acids: CASSSHGRVNTEAFF.

This clone was seen only a few times. The chain has TRBV9 and TRBJ2-7, with D unclear. This CDR3 comprises 14 residues. The V and J ends lost 0 bases and 0 bases respectively, with 7 bases between them. Per germline, CDR1 SGDLS and CDR2 YYNGEE. As DNA, the CDR3 is TGTGCCAGCAGCGTAGATCCGAGCTCCTACGAGCAGTACTTC. Translated, it gives CASSVDPSSYEQYF.

The CDR3 protein is CASSATQGTEQYF. The CDR3 nucleotides read TGTGCCAGCAGCGCCACGCAGGGGACCGAGCAGTACTTC. The V and J genes are TRBV7-3 and TRBJ2-7; D possibly corresponds to TRBD1 (6 bases). Germline values: CDR1 SGHTA, CDR2 FQGTGA. Trimming left V 5 bases short and J 6 bases short, with 14 bases between. The CDR3 is 13 amino acids.

This chain's CDR3 is CASSVSTSGSNEQYF. CDR3 bases: TGTGCCAGCAGCGTTTCCACTAGCGGGAGCAACGAGCAGTACTTC. The genes are TRBV9 and TRBJ2-7, with 11 bases identical to TRBD2. The CDR3 totals 15 residues. V gave up 2 bases and J gave up 5 bases; unmatched junction bases: 6. Germline V gives CDR1 SGDLS, CDR2 YYNGEE.

This clone was recorded a few times. The CDR3 is CASSPPVLEQYF. CDR3 nucleotides: TGTGCCAGCAGCCCCCCGGTCCTCGAGCAGTACTTC. The rearrangement joins TRBV7-9 to TRBJ2-7; no definite D call. V shed 5 bases and J shed 6 bases, with 11 bases lying between them. CDR1 and CDR2 from the germline V gene are SEHNR and FQNEAQ (reference sequence). The CDR3 runs 12 residues.